A selection of T cell receptor beta chains follows, all from one sample in a study of vaccination effects on CD4 cells after COVID-19. Their antigens remain unidentified. Here immunoSEQ multiplex PCR was the method, and the copy in TCRdb shows in-frame clones only, minus some. The sample holds 73,000 or so clones, roughly 79% seen once. Sample: CD4+ T cells from PBMCs cultured with SARS-CoV-2 spike peptides, taken before COVID-19 vaccination. The receptor set was obtained from a human donor who received a COVID-19 vaccine. The CDR3 runs from the conserved cysteine through the conserved F or W. The order of the fields is clone size, V gene, J gene, D gene, CDR3 DNA, CDR3 protein. D genes are given only for firm matches. Size is stated for part of the rows, as once, few or many counts, or as a class when the clone is expanded.

clone size: -; V gene: TRBV30; J gene: TRBJ1-2; D gene: -; CDR3 DNA: TGTGCCTGGAGTCAAAGTACAGGGAATGGCTACACCTTC; CDR3 protein: CAWSQSTGNGYTF
clone size: -; V gene: TRBV24-1; J gene: TRBJ2-1; D gene: -; CDR3 DNA: TGTGCCACCAGTGCCCCTCCCGGGGGGCTGTCCTACAATGAGCAGTTCTTC; CDR3 protein: CATSAPPGGLSYNEQFF
clone size: -; V gene: TRBV5-1; J gene: TRBJ2-2; D gene: -; CDR3 DNA: TGCGCCAGCAGCTTGTTGAGGACAGATGCCGGGGAGCTGTTTTTT; CDR3 protein: CASSLLRTDAGELFF
clone size: -; V gene: TRBV27; J gene: TRBJ1-1; D gene: -; CDR3 DNA: TGTGCCAGCAGTTTAAGTAGGTGGAGGGACACTGAAGCTTTCTTT; CDR3 protein: CASSLSRWRDTEAFF
clone size: few; V gene: TRBV5-1; J gene: TRBJ1-1; D gene: TRBD1; CDR3 DNA: TGCGCCACCAGAGGGACAGGGTCGGTGAACACTGAAGCTTTCTTT; CDR3 protein: CATRGTGSVNTEAFF
clone size: once; V gene: TRBV18; J gene: TRBJ2-5; D gene: TRBD2; CDR3 DNA: TGTGCCAGCTCACCCGGGACTAGTACACAAGAGACCCAGTACTTC; CDR3 protein: CASSPGTSTQETQYF
clone size: -; V gene: TRBV4-1; J gene: TRBJ2-6; D gene: TRBD1; CDR3 DNA: TGCGCCAGCAGCCGACCACAGGGGAATTCTGGGGCCAACGTCCTGACTTTC; CDR3 protein: CASSRPQGNSGANVLTF
clone size: -; V gene: TRBV24-1; J gene: TRBJ1-6; D gene: TRBD1; CDR3 DNA: TGTGCCGCCATGGGGACAGGGGATTCACCCCTCCACTTT; CDR3 protein: CAAMGTGDSPLHF
clone size: -; V gene: TRBV12-5; J gene: TRBJ2-3; D gene: TRBD2; CDR3 DNA: TGTGCTAGTGGTTTGGGGTGGAGCGGGGGGGCAGGAGATACGCAGTATTTT; CDR3 protein: CASGLGWSGGAGDTQYF
clone size: -; V gene: TRBV29-1; J gene: TRBJ1-2; D gene: -; CDR3 DNA: TGCAGCGTTGAAGCGGGCGGCTATGGCTACACCTTC; CDR3 protein: CSVEAGGYGYTF
clone size: -; V gene: TRBV3-1/TRBV3-2; J gene: TRBJ2-1; D gene: -; CDR3 DNA: TGTGCCAGCAGCCAAGATCTTGGAAGGGACCCCGAGCAGTTCTTC; CDR3 protein: CASSQDLGRDPEQFF
clone size: -; V gene: TRBV30; J gene: TRBJ2-3; D gene: -; CDR3 DNA: TGTGCCTGGAAGTGGGGGCGCGGCACAGATACGCAGTATTTT; CDR3 protein: CAWKWGRGTDTQYF
clone size: -; V gene: TRBV5-1; J gene: TRBJ1-1; D gene: -; CDR3 DNA: TGCGCCAGCAGCGGAACAAGGAACACTGAAGCTTTCTTT; CDR3 protein: CASSGTRNTEAFF
clone size: -; V gene: TRBV6-5; J gene: TRBJ1-1; D gene: -; CDR3 DNA: TGTGCCAGCGGAATTACGGCCTCAGGGTCTACTGAAGCTTTCTTT; CDR3 protein: CASGITASGSTEAFF
clone size: -; V gene: TRBV5-1; J gene: TRBJ1-5; D gene: TRBD1; CDR3 DNA: TGCGCCAGCAGCCTTGCCGGGACAGCAAATCAGCCCCAGCATTTT; CDR3 protein: CASSLAGTANQPQHF
clone size: -; V gene: TRBV24-1; J gene: TRBJ2-3; D gene: TRBD1; CDR3 DNA: TGTGCCACCAGTGACTCACAGGGGCGTACGCAGTATTTT; CDR3 protein: CATSDSQGRTQYF
clone size: -; V gene: TRBV28; J gene: TRBJ1-3; D gene: TRBD1; CDR3 DNA: TGTGCCAGCAACGACAGGGGTACGTTATCAACCATATATTTT; CDR3 protein: CASNDRGTLSTIYF
clone size: -; V gene: TRBV5-1; J gene: TRBJ1-1; D gene: -; CDR3 DNA: TGCGCCAGCAGCTTGGTGGTCAAGGGGACTGAAGCTTTCTTT; CDR3 protein: CASSLVVKGTEAFF
clone size: -; V gene: TRBV24-1; J gene: TRBJ2-5; D gene: -; CDR3 DNA: TGTGCCACCAGTGAAAATCAAGAGACCCAGTACTTC; CDR3 protein: CATSENQETQYF
clone size: -; V gene: TRBV30; J gene: TRBJ2-2; D gene: -; CDR3 DNA: TGTGCCTGGAGTGTGGGGGGCACCGGGGAGCTGTTTTTT; CDR3 protein: CAWSVGGTGELFF
clone size: -; V gene: TRBV5-4; J gene: TRBJ1-3; D gene: -; CDR3 DNA: TGTGCCAGCAGGACGAGCTCTGGAAACACCATATATTTT; CDR3 protein: CASRTSSGNTIYF
clone size: -; V gene: TRBV2; J gene: TRBJ1-2; D gene: -; CDR3 DNA: TGTGCCAGCAGTGAGACCAGGGATGGCTACACCTTC; CDR3 protein: CASSETRDGYTF
clone size: -; V gene: TRBV18; J gene: TRBJ1-2; D gene: TRBD1; CDR3 DNA: TGTGCCAGCTCACCTCAAACGACAGGGTCAACGGCTAACTATGGCTACACCTTC; CDR3 protein: CASSPQTTGSTANYGYTF
clone size: -; V gene: TRBV5-8; J gene: TRBJ2-1; D gene: TRBD2; CDR3 DNA: TGTGCCAGCAGCTTGACCCCACTAGCGGGGGATTACAATGAGCAGTTCTTC; CDR3 protein: CASSLTPLAGDYNEQFF
clone size: once; V gene: TRBV9; J gene: TRBJ2-3; D gene: -; CDR3 DNA: TGTGCCAGCAGCGTTGTAACCTCTAGCACAGATACGCAGTATTTT; CDR3 protein: CASSVVTSSTDTQYF
clone size: -; V gene: TRBV11-2; J gene: TRBJ1-6; D gene: TRBD1; CDR3 DNA: TGTGCCAGCAGCTTGGGGACAGGGGGCTCTTCACCCCTCCACTTT; CDR3 protein: CASSLGTGGSSPLHF
clone size: -; V gene: TRBV2; J gene: TRBJ1-4; D gene: -; CDR3 DNA: TGTGCCAGCAGGTTGGGAATTGCTAATGAAAAACTGTTTTTT; CDR3 protein: CASRLGIANEKLFF
clone size: -; V gene: TRBV6-5; J gene: TRBJ1-2; D gene: -; CDR3 DNA: TGTGCCAGCAGACAGGGTCTGATCTATGGCTACACCTTC; CDR3 protein: CASRQGLIYGYTF
clone size: -; V gene: TRBV6-2/TRBV6-3; J gene: TRBJ1-2; D gene: -; CDR3 DNA: TGTGCCAGCAGCGACCTAACTCCCCCATGGGCTATCTTC; CDR3 protein: CASSDLTPPWAIF
clone size: -; V gene: TRBV6-5; J gene: TRBJ1-1; D gene: TRBD1; CDR3 DNA: TGTGCCAGCAGTCAACAGGGGGAAGCTTTCTTT; CDR3 protein: CASSQQGEAFF
clone size: -; V gene: TRBV19; J gene: TRBJ2-5; D gene: -; CDR3 DNA: TGTGCCAGTAGTCCCGGGACCCTTGGGGAGACCCAGTACTTC; CDR3 protein: CASSPGTLGETQYF
clone size: -; V gene: TRBV15; J gene: TRBJ1-4; D gene: -; CDR3 DNA: TGTGCCACCAGCACCCCTCAGAGGTTAGGAAAACTGTTTTTT; CDR3 protein: CATSTPQRLGKLFF
clone size: -; V gene: TRBV27; J gene: TRBJ2-3; D gene: -; CDR3 DNA: TGTGCCAGCAGTACCACAGATACGCAGTATTTT; CDR3 protein: CASSTTDTQYF